This T cell receptor (beta chain) was obtained from a study of T cell responses to AZD1222 COVID-19 vaccine. Study-wide results and limits: As reported, nearly half of all spike-specific TCRs target variant regions that are unmutated.

The V gene end was trimmed by 10 bases and the J gene end by 4 bases; junction bases not matched to a gene: 8. CDR1 is MDHEN and CDR2 is SYDVKM in the germline V gene. The CDR3 is 14 residues long. On this clone: Antigen: not known.

This table comes from immunoSEQ multiplex PCR, and its TCRdb copy is limited to in-frame clones, with some not included. The sample includes about 85,000 clones, 85% to 90% seen only once; the top ten take roughly 7.5%. The receptor's source is an adult in good health. This sequence joins TRBV28 and TRBJ2-7; 12 bases match TRBD2. Sequenced material: peripheral blood, taken on day 0 of AZD1222 vaccination. As DNA, the CDR3 is TGTGCCACCTCAGGACTAGCGGGGCCATACGAGCAGTACTTC. As protein: CATSGLAGPYEQYF. Variable domain in full (rest from reference TRBV28 and TRBJ2-7): DVKVTQSSRYLVKRTGEKVFLECVQDMDHENMFWYRQDPGLGLRLIYFSYDVKMKEKGDIPEGYSVSREKKERFSLILESASTNQTSMYLCATSGLAGPYEQYFGPGTRLTVT.